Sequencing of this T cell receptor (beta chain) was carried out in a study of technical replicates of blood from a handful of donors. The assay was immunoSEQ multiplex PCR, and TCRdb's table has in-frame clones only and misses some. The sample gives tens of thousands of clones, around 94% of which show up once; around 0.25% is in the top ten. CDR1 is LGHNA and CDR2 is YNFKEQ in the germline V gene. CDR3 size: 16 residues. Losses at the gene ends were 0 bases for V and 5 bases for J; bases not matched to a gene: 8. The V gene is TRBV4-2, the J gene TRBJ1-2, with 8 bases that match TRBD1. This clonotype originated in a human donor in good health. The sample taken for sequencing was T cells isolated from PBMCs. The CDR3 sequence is CASSQDQGQGAYGYTF. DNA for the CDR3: TGTGCCAGCAGCCAAGATCAGGGGCAGGGGGCGTATGGCTACACCTTC.